Listed below are T cell receptor beta chains from one sample, sequenced in a study of T cells after yellow fever vaccination. TCRdb fed the 5' RACE reads into MiXCR, producing one record per CDR3 protein. The repertoire includes a few hundred thousand distinct CDR3 sequences, 8.7% of them detected once, and approximately 19% sits in the top ten. This material consisted of PBMCs, taken on the day of the first yellow fever vaccination. The receptors come from a man aged 18 to 30 who received the YFV17D yellow fever vaccine. The CDR3 runs from the conserved cysteine through the conserved F or W. D genes are given only for firm matches. The listing skips clone size in some rows; elsewhere it reads once, few, many or a size class.

clone size	D gene	J gene	V gene	CDR3 protein	CDR3 DNA
.	TRBD1	TRBJ2-3	TRBV6-2/TRBV6-3	CASSDQGAGGDTQYF	TGTGCCAGCAGTGACCAGGGGGCCGGGGGAGATACGCAGTATTTT
.	TRBD1	TRBJ2-1	TRBV3-1	CASSQGPTGPYNEQFF	TGTGCCAGCAGCCAAGGACCGACAGGGCCCTACAATGAGCAGTTCTTC
many	TRBD2	TRBJ2-7	TRBV20-1	CSARDGAGGLVEQYF	TGCAGTGCTAGAGATGGGGCGGGGGGGCTGGTCGAGCAGTACTTC
.	.	TRBJ1-5	TRBV5-5	CASSLNIQVNQPQHF	TGTGCCAGCAGCCTAAATATACAGGTAAATCAGCCCCAGCATTTT
once	.	TRBJ2-1	TRBV7-9	CASSHRAGFEQFF	TGTGCCAGCAGTCATAGGGCTGGTTTTGAGCAGTTCTTC
.	TRBD1	TRBJ1-6	TRBV3-1	CASSHNTGDGSPLHF	TGTGCCAGCAGCCACAATACAGGGGACGGTTCACCCCTCCACTTT
many	TRBD1	TRBJ2-3	TRBV5-6	CASRTGETDTQYF	TGTGCCAGCAGAACAGGGGAAACAGATACGCAGTATTTT
few	.	TRBJ2-7	TRBV11-1	CASGWNRGGYEQYF	TGTGCCAGCGGTTGGAACAGGGGAGGCTACGAGCAGTACTTC
.	.	TRBJ2-3	TRBV29-1	CSAIRADTQYF	TGCAGCGCAATCAGGGCAGATACGCAGTATTTT
many	.	TRBJ1-4	TRBV27	CASSFPNEKLFF	TGTGCCAGCAGTTTCCCAAATGAAAAACTGTTTTTT
few	TRBD1	TRBJ1-2	TRBV20-1	CSASSGQGPGYTF	TGCAGTGCTAGTTCGGGACAGGGTCCTGGCTACACCTTC
many	.	TRBJ2-7	TRBV5-1	CASSLVGMARRGSYEQYF	TGCGCCAGCAGCTTGGTCGGGATGGCTAGAAGGGGCTCCTACGAGCAGTACTTC
.	.	TRBJ1-2	TRBV20-1	CSARDQAGVVYGYTF	TGCAGTGCTAGAGATCAAGCAGGGGTGGTCTATGGCTACACCTTC
.	.	TRBJ2-3	TRBV12-3/TRBV12-4	CASSLALMGGARDTQYF	TGTGCCAGCAGTTTAGCGCTAATGGGGGGGGCCAGGGATACGCAGTATTTT
few	.	TRBJ1-1	TRBV7-2	CASSLSVRVNTEAFF	TGTGCCAGCAGCTTATCAGTACGGGTGAACACTGAAGCTTTCTTT
.	.	TRBJ1-5	TRBV24-1	CATSPDGGAQHF	TGTGCCACCAGCCCTGACGGTGGGGCCCAGCATTTT
.	.	TRBJ1-4	TRBV29-1	CSAWGGDEEKLFF	TGCAGCGCCTGGGGGGGGGACGAGGAAAAACTGTTTTTT
few	TRBD1	TRBJ2-1	TRBV6-4	CASTNPAIQGRLSSYNEQFF	TGTGCCAGCACCAACCCCGCAATACAGGGGCGTCTGAGCTCCTACAATGAGCAGTTCTTC
many	.	TRBJ2-5	TRBV5-1	CASSVGGGEETQYF	TGCGCCAGCAGCGTTGGCGGGGGCGAGGAGACCCAGTACTTC
.	TRBD1	TRBJ2-1	TRBV6-2/TRBV6-3	CASSHNDRVYEQFF	TGTGCCAGCAGCCACAACGACAGGGTTTATGAGCAGTTCTTC
.	.	TRBJ1-5	TRBV5-5	CASSPWEGPGEPQHF	TGTGCCAGCAGCCCTTGGGAAGGACCCGGCGAGCCCCAGCATTTT
few	.	TRBJ2-2	TRBV10-2	CASSDAAGGELFF	TGCGCCAGCAGTGACGCGGCGGGCGGGGAGCTGTTTTTT
.	TRBD2	TRBJ2-3	TRBV24-1	CATSDHRTTPGGDTQYF	TGTGCCACCAGTGACCACCGGACTACCCCCGGGGGGGATACGCAGTATTTT
few	TRBD1	TRBJ2-7	TRBV4-3	CASSPRPGQGTHEQYF	TGCGCCAGCAGCCCCCGCCCGGGACAGGGGACTCACGAGCAGTACTTC
.	.	TRBJ2-3	TRBV29-1	CSHGGSSLTDTQYF	TGCAGCCACGGAGGTAGTAGCCTCACAGATACGCAGTATTTT
.	.	TRBJ1-2	TRBV5-1	CASSDSAGGYGYTF	TGCGCCAGCAGCGATTCAGCGGGGGGCTATGGCTACACCTTC
.	.	TRBJ2-7	TRBV12-5	CASGLVLTGSHYEQYF	TGTGCTAGTGGTTTGGTACTTACAGGGAGTCACTACGAGCAGTACTTC
few	.	TRBJ2-2	TRBV20-1	CSARSGTLNTGELFF	TGCAGTGCTAGGTCCGGGACTTTGAACACCGGGGAGCTGTTTTTT
many	TRBD1	TRBJ2-3	TRBV7-6	CASSSQGATDTQYF	TGTGCCAGCAGCTCCCAGGGGGCCACAGATACGCAGTATTTT
.	.	TRBJ2-1	TRBV5-1	CASSLDNNEQFF	TGCGCCAGCAGCTTGGATAACAATGAGCAGTTCTTC
few	.	TRBJ2-1	TRBV10-3	CAIRDQGNNEQFF	TGTGCCATCAGGGATCAGGGGAACAATGAGCAGTTCTTC
.	TRBD1	TRBJ1-1	TRBV7-9	CASSTGTGRTEAFF	TGTGCCAGCAGCACTGGGACAGGGAGAACTGAAGCTTTCTTT
few	.	TRBJ2-2	TRBV20-1	CSAIEGSNTGELFF	TGCAGTGCTATAGAAGGGTCGAACACCGGGGAGCTGTTTTTT
few	.	TRBJ2-1	TRBV5-1	CASTLTDGGDEQFF	TGCGCCAGCACCCTTACGGACGGAGGCGATGAGCAGTTCTTC
few	TRBD2	TRBJ2-2	TRBV7-2	CASSSAGLSTGELFF	TGTGCCAGCAGCTCAGCGGGACTGAGCACCGGGGAGCTGTTTTTT
few	.	TRBJ1-2	TRBV9	CASSAGTANYGYTF	TGTGCCAGCAGCGCGGGGACGGCTAACTATGGCTACACCTTC